The T cell receptor beta chain described here comes from a study of neurological immune-mediated disorders. The study's findings and limits: Healthy controls had more TCR clonal expansion than multiple sclerosis, which showed the least, whereas HTLV-1-associated myelopathy showed the most.

This CDR3 spans 14 amino acids. Germline CDR1 SGHTA, CDR2 FQGTGA. Deletions cut 4 bases from V and 1 base from J, with 7 bases between. For this clonotype: Its antigen is unidentified.

There were 1 million CD4+ or CD8+ T cells used in the sorted libraries. As for the cDNA, it was generated by 5'RACE with 10-nucleotide random UMIs. The output of every sequencing run exceeded 180 million TCR-beta sequences, derived from 15-18 subjects. TCRdb reanalysed the 5' RACE reads using MiXCR and keeps one entry per CDR3 protein. Here the sample spans tens of thousands of distinct CDR3 sequences, about 5% being singletons. The chain recombines TRBV7-3 with TRBJ2-2, with a possible D match to TRBD1 (6 bases). The TCR comes from a woman aged 18 to 35 with multiple sclerosis. The sample was CD4+ T cells from blood. This CDR3 is CASSSRGNTGELFF. The CDR3 region has the DNA TGTGCCAGCAGCTCCAGGGGGAACACCGGGGAGCTGTTTTTT.